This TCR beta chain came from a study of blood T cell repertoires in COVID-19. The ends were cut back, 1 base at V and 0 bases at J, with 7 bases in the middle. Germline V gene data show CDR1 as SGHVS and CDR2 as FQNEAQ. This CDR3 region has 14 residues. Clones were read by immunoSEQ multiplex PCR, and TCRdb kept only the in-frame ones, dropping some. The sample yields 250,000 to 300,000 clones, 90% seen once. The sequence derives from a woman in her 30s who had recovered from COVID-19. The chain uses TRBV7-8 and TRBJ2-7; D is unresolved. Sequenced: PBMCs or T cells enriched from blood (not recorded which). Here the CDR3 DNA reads TGTGCCAGCAGCTTAGAACGGAGCTCCTACGAGCAGTACTTC. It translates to CASSLERSSYEQYF.